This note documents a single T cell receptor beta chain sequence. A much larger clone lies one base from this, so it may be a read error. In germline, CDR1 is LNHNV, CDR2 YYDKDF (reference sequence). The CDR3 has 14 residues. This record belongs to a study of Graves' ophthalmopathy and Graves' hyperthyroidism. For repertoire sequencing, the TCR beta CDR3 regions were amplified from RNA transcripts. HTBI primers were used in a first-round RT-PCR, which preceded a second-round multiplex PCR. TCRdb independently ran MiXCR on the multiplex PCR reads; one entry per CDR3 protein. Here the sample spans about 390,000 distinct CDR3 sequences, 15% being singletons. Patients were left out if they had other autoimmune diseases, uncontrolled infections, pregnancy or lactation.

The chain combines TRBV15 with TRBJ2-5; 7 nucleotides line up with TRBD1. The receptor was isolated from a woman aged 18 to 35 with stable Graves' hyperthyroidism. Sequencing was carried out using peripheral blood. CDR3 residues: CAISRAGQAETQYF. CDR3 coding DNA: TGTGCCATCAGCAGAGCTGGACAGGCGGAGACCCAGTACTTC.